The subject of this entry is one TCR beta chain. Its target is not known. Profiled with immunoSEQ multiplex PCR; TCRdb holds only in-frame clones, not every one. Here the sample spans roughly 130,000 clones, 89% being singletons. This entry is derived from a study of cytomegalovirus exposure and HLA in healthy donors. Study-wide results and caveats: Investigators reported 150 to 200 TCR beta chains as tied to cytomegalovirus. The majority of TCR sequences were rare, yet some public TCRs appeared in many donors. CMV antigen specificity was confirmed in vitro for a few CMV-associated chains.

The sequenced sample consisted of PBMCs. The sequence was collected from a woman between 18 and 29 years old in good health and CMV-seropositive.

The CDR3 reads CSVEGGTSGDYEQYF. The CDR3 DNA is TGCAGCGTTGAAGGGGGTACTAGCGGGGACTACGAGCAGTACTTC. The genes are TRBV29-1 and TRBJ2-7; 10 positions match TRBD2. CDR1 is SQVTM and CDR2 is ANQGSEA in the germline V gene. CDR3 length: 15 residues. Unmatched junction bases numbered 6, after V lost 1 base and J lost 3 bases.